The next 21 T cell receptor beta chains were all read from a single sample in a study of blood T cells in healthy people across ages. It was with a sample-barcoded 5' primer and a J-beta primer mix that a second PCR of about 6 to 11 cycles was run. TCRdb reanalysed the 5' RACE reads using MiXCR and keeps one entry per CDR3 protein. The profile shows roughly 500,000 distinct CDR3 sequences, 25% to 30% of them singletons. The sequencing sample was made of blood. These receptors came from a woman between 70 and 85 years old in good health.

The chain has TRBV7-3 and TRBJ2-5; TRBD2 is a possible D gene (5 bases). The J call could be wrong; TRBJ2-1 is a better fit for the DNA end. CDR3 length equals 13 residues. Germline lookup yields CDR1 SGHTA and CDR2 FQGTGA. CDR3 DNA sequence: TGTGCCAGCAGCTTCGGGATTTACAATGAGCAGTTCTTC. It encodes CASSFGIYNEQFF.

The chain links TRBV9 to TRBJ1-2; 7 positions agree with TRBD1. After removal of 0 bases from V and 5 bases from J, the junction contained 4 bases not matched to a gene. CDR3 length: 14 amino acids. Germline loops: CDR1 SGDLS, CDR2 YYNGEE. In DNA form, the CDR3 reads TGTGCCAGCAGCGTAGAAGTGGGACAGTATGGCTACACCTTC. Its protein is CASSVEVGQYGYTF.

This clonotype occurred many times. The chain uses TRBV7-2 and TRBJ2-5; D is unresolved. The CDR3 sequence is 15 residues long. Trimming cost V 1 base and J 2 bases, with 11 bases left between them. The germline V gene encodes CDR1 SGHTA and CDR2 FQGNSA. CDR3 DNA sequence: TGTGCCAGCAGCTTAGACAGCTCCTTACAAGAGACCCAGTACTTC. As protein: CASSLDSSLQETQYF.

Details on this clonotype: The junction departs from the called germline gene at one end, perhaps through a read error. V is TRBV18 and J is TRBJ2-7, with a possible D match to TRBD1 (6 bases). The CDR3 loop spans 14 amino acids. Germline assignment: CDR1 KGHSH and CDR2 LQKENI. This chain's CDR3 is CATSLGQLPYEQYF. DNA of the CDR3: TGTGCCACCTCACTTGGACAGCTCCCTTACGAGCAGTACTTC.

The J gene is TRBJ1-2, the V gene TRBV5-1, with D possibly matching TRBD1 (5 bases). The CDR3 runs 13 residues. The germline V gene has CDR1 SGHRS and CDR2 YFSETQ. Trimming removed 3 bases from V and 5 bases from J, with 11 bases in between. CDR3 bases: TGCGCCAGCAGCTCCCTGGGGCGGTATGGCTACACCTTC. This translates into CASSSLGRYGYTF. Full variable domain (missing parts from reference TRBV5-1 and TRBJ1-2): KAGVTQTPRYLIKTRGQQVTLSCSPISGHRSVSWYQQTPGQGLQFLFEYFSETQRNKGNFPGRFSGRQFSNSRSEMNVSTLELGDSALYLCASSSLGRYGYTFGSGTRLTVV.

This clonotype was counted at least ten times. The chain joins TRBV6-2 or TRBV6-3 to TRBJ2-5, with TRBD1 identical over 10 bases. The CDR3 runs to 15 residues. Germline V lookup: CDR1 MNHEY, CDR2 SVGEGT. Losses at the gene ends were 0 bases for V and 4 bases for J; bases not matched to a gene: 2. The CDR3 sequence: CASSYSDRGPETQYF. CDR3 DNA sequence: TGTGCCAGCAGTTACTCCGACAGGGGGCCAGAGACCCAGTACTTC.

This clonotype was observed a few times. The J gene is TRBJ1-4, the V gene TRBV27; the D is unclear. CDR1 and CDR2 from the germline V gene are MNHEY and SMNVEV (reference sequence). V was cut by 11 bases and J by 1 base, with 11 bases left in between. The CDR3 loop spans 13 amino acids. CDR3 sequence reads: CACGIGTNEKLFF. For the CDR3, the DNA is TGTGCCTGCGGAATCGGAACTAATGAAAAACTGTTTTTT.

The rearrangement links TRBV5-5 to TRBJ1-2, with TRBD1 matching 7 bases. V was clipped by 2 bases and J by 8 bases; unmatched bases: 12. CDR3 length: 15 amino acids. CDR1 SGHKS and CDR2 YYEKEE come from the germline V gene (reference sequence). CDR3 bases: TGTGCCAGCAGCTTCCAAGACAGGGCACCTCGGGGCTACACCTTC. This gives the protein CASSFQDRAPRGYTF.

This chain joins TRBV5-8 and TRBJ2-1, with 7 bases matching TRBD1. Per the germline V gene, CDR1 is SGHTS and CDR2 is YDEGEE. The ends lost 5 bases at V and 9 bases at J; junction bases unmatched: 5. CDR3 length: 12 amino acids. Here the CDR3 reads CASSTQGIEQFF. The DNA for the CDR3 is TGTGCCAGCAGTACACAGGGGATTGAGCAGTTCTTC.

Here the CDR3 DNA reads TGTGCCAGCAGTTACTCGATTTCCTCCGGGACTACCTCTAACCTAGCCAAAAACATTCAGTACTTC. It yields the protein CASSYSISSGTTSNLAKNIQYF. This rearrangement joins TRBV6-2 or TRBV6-3 to TRBJ2-4; TRBD2 matches 7 bases. Per the germline V gene, CDR1 is MNHEY and CDR2 is SVGEGT. The CDR3 contains 22 residues. Germline trimming cut 0 bases from V and 0 bases from J; bases unmatched to any gene: 20.

This clonotype has just a few counts. V gene TRBV9 combines with J gene TRBJ1-6, with D hard to call. CDR1 and CDR2 (germline): SGDLS, YYNGEE. The CDR3 is 13 residues long. Deletions cut 3 bases from V and 6 bases from J, with 7 bases between. The DNA for the CDR3 is TGTGCCAGCAGCGCTGAACTTAATTCACCCCTCCACTTT. Its translation: CASSAELNSPLHF. The full variable domain, its missing parts supplied by reference TRBV9 and TRBJ1-6, is DSGVTQTPKHLITATGQRVTLRCSPRSGDLSVYWYQQSLDQGLQFLIQYYNGEERAKGNILERFSAQQFPDLHSELNLSSLELGDSALYFCASSAELNSPLHFGNGTRLTVT.

DNA for the CDR3: TGCAGCGGACAGTTCCTTAACTATGGCTACACCTTC. Its protein is CSGQFLNYGYTF. The rearrangement links TRBV29-1 to TRBJ1-2, with D possibly matching TRBD1 (5 bases). CDR1 and CDR2 (germline): SQVTM, ANQGSEA. This CDR3 has 12 amino acids. Trimming shortened V by 7 bases and J by 1 base, and 10 bases separated the two germline ends.

The J gene is TRBJ1-5, the V gene TRBV7-2, with TRBD1 identical over 9 bases. J was trimmed by 3 bases and V by 4 bases; bases with no gene match: 4. This CDR3 has 15 residues. The V gene's germline CDR1 is SGHTA and CDR2 FQGNSA. CDR3 protein: CASSSDRGTNQPQHF. The CDR3 region has the DNA TGTGCCAGCAGCTCGGACAGGGGCACCAATCAGCCCCAGCATTTT.

Concerning this clonotype: Sequence at one end of the junction differs from germline and may be a read error. The rearrangement links TRBV7-4 to TRBJ1-6; D remains unclear. The CDR3 loop spans 19 amino acids. CDR1 is SGHVT, CDR2 SQSDAQ, per germline. In nucleotides, the CDR3 is TGTGCCAGCAGCTTACGTCCGATCTTCTCCATGGGCTATAATACACCCCTCCACTTT. This gives the protein CASSLRPIFSMGYNTPLHF. The full variable domain, completed using reference TRBV7-4 and TRBJ1-6, is GAGVSQSPRYKVAKRGRDVALRCDSISGHVTLYWYRQTLGQGSEVLTYSQSDAQRDKSGRPSGRFSAERPERSVSTLKIQRTEQGDSAVYLCASSLRPIFSMGYNTPLHFGNGTRLTVT.

This clonotype was counted between two and nine times. The chain carries TRBV7-3 and TRBJ1-3, with D uncertain. Trimming left V 4 bases short and J 2 bases short, with 6 bases between. The CDR3 spans 13 residues. From germline, CDR1 is SGHTA and CDR2 FQGTGA. CDR3 DNA: TGTGCCAGCAGCTCCGGGGCTGGAAACACCATATATTTT. Amino acids: CASSSGAGNTIYF.

This clonotype was recorded a few times. The chain carries TRBV11-2 and TRBJ2-4; 10 bases are shared with TRBD2. The CDR3 sequence is 19 residues long. V shed 2 bases and J 3 bases; nucleotides not matched to a gene: 13. Germline assignment: CDR1 SGHAT and CDR2 FQNNGV. The CDR3 DNA is TGTGCCAGCAGCTTACGGGGAAGCGGGGGGGCGGAAAACAAAAACATTCAGTACTTC. Its protein is CASSLRGSGGAENKNIQYF.

This clonotype was counted only a few times. The CDR3 ends on some other residue instead of the conserved phenylalanine or tryptophan, so this is likely a read error. No DNA is shown, since the ends of the CDR3 on it are uncertain; the CDR3 is the one TCRdb lists. The chain is built from TRBV7-6 and TRBJ2-6. Germline V CDR1 and CDR2: SGHVS, FNYEAQ. The CDR3 region is 8 residues in length, termini included. CDR3 in amino acids: CASSSGLA.

The table lists this clonotype with a few counts. This sequence joins TRBV3-1 and TRBJ2-5; TRBD1 might be the D (6 bases). The end of the DNA fits TRBJ2-7 better, so the J call may be wrong. Looked up from germline, CDR1 is LGHDT and CDR2 is YNNKEL (reference sequence). CDR3 size: 16 residues. DNA of the CDR3: TGTGCCAGCAGCCAGACGGAGGCAGGGGCTTCCTACGAGCAGTACTTC. It codes for CASSQTEAGASYEQYF.

The table lists this clonotype with a few counts. This chain joins TRBV5-1 and TRBJ2-5; D is unresolved. In germline, CDR1 is SGHRS, CDR2 YFSETQ. Trimming pared 5 bases from V and 0 bases from J, leaving 11 bases between. This CDR3 contains 14 residues. CDR3 coding DNA: TGCGCCAGCAGTATATCCAGGAACCAAGAGACCCAGTACTTC. As protein: CASSISRNQETQYF. The full variable domain, in which reference TRBV5-1 and TRBJ2-5 provide the parts outside the CDR3, is KAGVTQTPRYLIKTRGQQVTLSCSPISGHRSVSWYQQTPGQGLQFLFEYFSETQRNKGNFPGRFSGRQFSNSRSEMNVSTLELGDSALYLCASSISRNQETQYFGPGTRLLVL.

The V gene is TRBV6-2 or TRBV6-3, the J gene TRBJ2-1; 7 bases agree with TRBD2. CDR1 is MNHEY and CDR2 is SVGEGT in the germline V gene. Losses at the gene ends were 7 bases for V and 0 bases for J; bases not matched to a gene: 6. This CDR3 comprises 15 residues. The CDR3 loop is CASTWDYGSYNEQFF. For the CDR3, the DNA is TGTGCCAGCACCTGGGACTACGGCTCCTACAATGAGCAGTTCTTC.

The V and J genes are TRBV11-3 and TRBJ1-6; no definite D call. CDR3 size: 16 residues. Germline loops: CDR1 SGHNT, CDR2 YENEEA. V was cut by 4 bases and J by 0 bases, with 10 bases left in between. This chain's CDR3 is CASSYSGSSYNSPLHF. CDR3 DNA sequence: TGTGCCAGCAGCTACTCCGGGAGCTCCTATAATTCACCCCTCCACTTT.